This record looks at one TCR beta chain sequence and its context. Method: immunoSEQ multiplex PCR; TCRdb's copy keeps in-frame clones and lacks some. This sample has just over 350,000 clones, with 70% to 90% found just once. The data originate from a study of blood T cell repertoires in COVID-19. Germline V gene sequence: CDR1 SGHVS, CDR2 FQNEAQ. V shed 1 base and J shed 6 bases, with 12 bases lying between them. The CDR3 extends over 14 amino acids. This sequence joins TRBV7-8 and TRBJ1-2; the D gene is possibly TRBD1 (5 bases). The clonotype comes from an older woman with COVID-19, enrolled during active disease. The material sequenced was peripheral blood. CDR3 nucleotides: TGTGCCAGCAGCTTAGGGCGGGGGGAACATGGCTACACCTTC. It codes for CASSLGRGEHGYTF.